This T cell receptor beta chain stems from a study of blood T cell repertoires in COVID-19 (dated by TCRdb to 2018 to 2021). As for the study more broadly: Collaborator samples came from the United States, Italy and Spain and covered acute and convalescent phases of COVID-19. The prospective study material was composed of cDNA or gDNA derived from T cells, B-cell-depleted T cells, or PBMCs. Deeply sampled blood TCRbeta repertoires from subjects exposed to, actively infected with, or recovered from COVID-19 were included in the dataset. The repertoires were released in a freely available public database meant as a resource for research on the immune response to SARS-CoV-2. Samples came from the ongoing ImmuneRACE study (first 160 participants) plus 1,254 subjects from 6 global collaborators. Sample metadata almost always included a de-identified subject ID, COVID-19 status, age in years and sex. Where available, HLA class I and class II types were taken from metadata supplied by the sample provider and were not determined by assay-based typing. General findings and caveats noted by the study authors: The quantity of clinical and demographic metadata differed by source and by participant and was supplied without curation.

The immunoSEQ Assay, a bias-controlled multiplex PCR, was used to amplify TCRbeta CDR3 regions from genomic DNA. On the study's bioinformatics: Within the assay, amplification of reference gene primers was used to estimate how many nucleated cells each sample contained. To quantify the absolute abundance of each unique TCRbeta CDR3 rearrangement, sequence reads were collapsed and filtered. For each sample, productive Simpson clonality was calculated as the square root of Simpson's diversity index over productive rearrangements. TCRdb took over this immuneACCESS table, retaining in-frame rearrangements with V and J assigned. Such tables are incomplete; in checked studies, under half of the missing clones stem from an unresolved V gene, and the remainder is unexplained. The V and J calls and clone size were taken over from that table, and D and trimming were inferred from the DNA. Here the sample has 200,000 to 250,000 clones; approximately 89% occur a single time. The ten largest make up 4% to 5.5% of the sample.

A note on this clone: There is no known antigen for this receptor. No base quality information exists; no much larger clone differs at one position.

Collaborating institutions collected whole blood in K2EDTA tubes following their own protocols. For TCRbeta analysis, collaborators shipped samples in one of three forms: frozen whole blood, isolated PBMCs, or DNA extracted from either of those sample types. V is cut back by 4 bases and J by 3 bases, with 1 base in the junction unmatched. The CDR3 sequence holds 15 residues, the cysteine and phenylalanine included. The only DNA kept is the CDR3, 45 bases in frame from the first base. CDR1 and CDR2, looked up from the germline V gene, are SGHRS and YFSETQ. Sequencing input: peripheral blood. The receptor comes from a middle-aged woman with acute or convalescent COVID-19. The receptor chain draws on TRBV5-1 and TRBJ2-2; 12 middle bases align to TRBD2. The DNA reads as follows: TGCGCCAGCAGCCTAGCGGGGGGGTACACCGGGGAGCTGTTTTTT. This gives the protein CASSLAGGYTGELFF. The full variable domain, with segments outside the CDR3 supplied by the reference TRBV5-1 and TRBJ2-2 proteins, appears as KAGVTQTPRYLIKTRGQQVTLSCSPISGHRSVSWYQQTPGQGLQFLFEYFSETQRNKGNFPGRFSGRQFSNSRSEMNVSTLELGDSALYLCASSLAGGYTGELFFGEGSRLTVL.